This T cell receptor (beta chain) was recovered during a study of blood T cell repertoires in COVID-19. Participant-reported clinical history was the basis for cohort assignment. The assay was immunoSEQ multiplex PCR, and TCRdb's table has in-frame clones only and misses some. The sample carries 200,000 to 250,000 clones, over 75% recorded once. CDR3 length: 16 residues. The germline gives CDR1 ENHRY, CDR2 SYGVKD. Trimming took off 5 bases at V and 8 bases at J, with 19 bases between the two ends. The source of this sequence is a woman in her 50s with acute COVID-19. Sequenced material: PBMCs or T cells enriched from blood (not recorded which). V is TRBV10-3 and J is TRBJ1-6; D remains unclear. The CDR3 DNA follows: TGTGCCATCAGTAGACTCTTCATCAAAAACGATTCACCCCTCCACTTT. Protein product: CAISRLFIKNDSPLHF.